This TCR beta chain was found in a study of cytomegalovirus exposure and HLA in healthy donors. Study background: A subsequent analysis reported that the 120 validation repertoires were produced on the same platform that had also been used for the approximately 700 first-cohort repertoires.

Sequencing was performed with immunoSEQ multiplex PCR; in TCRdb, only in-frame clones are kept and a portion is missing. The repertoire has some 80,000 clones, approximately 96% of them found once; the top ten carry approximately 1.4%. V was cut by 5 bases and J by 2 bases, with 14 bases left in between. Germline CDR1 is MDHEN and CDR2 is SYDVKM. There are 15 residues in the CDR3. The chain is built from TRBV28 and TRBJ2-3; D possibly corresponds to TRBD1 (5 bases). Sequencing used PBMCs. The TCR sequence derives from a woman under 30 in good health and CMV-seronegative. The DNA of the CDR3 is TGTGCCAGCAGTGGGATAGACAGCCCCACAGATACGCAGTATTTT. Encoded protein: CASSGIDSPTDTQYF.